The table lists the clone carrying this TCR beta chain with a count of one. The CDR3 is 14 residues long. CDR1 SGHNT and CDR2 YENEEA come from the germline V gene. The ends were cut back, 5 bases at V and 2 bases at J, with 9 bases in the middle. The data were obtained in a study of blood T cell repertoires in COVID-19. Across the study: Samples of COVID-19 (acute and convalescent) were obtained from the United States, Italy and Spain.

As processed by the authors: The assay estimated nucleated cells by amplifying reference gene primers. Data came from immunoSEQ multiplex PCR; TCRdb stores just in-frame clones and leaves some out. V and J calls and clone size are copied from that table; D and trimming were computed from the DNA. The top ten clones hold around 10% of a sample with around 270,000 clones, roughly 86% of them seen once. This clonotype was sampled from a man in his forties or fifties who had recovered from COVID-19. The chain carries TRBV11-3 and TRBJ2-2, with D hard to call. The source material was peripheral blood. CDR3 coding DNA: TGTGCCAGCAGCGCCCGCAGAAACACCGGGGAGCTGTTTTTT. It translates to CASSARRNTGELFF.